The 4 T cell receptor beta chains given below trace back to one sample, sequenced in a study of CD8 T cells in Susac syndrome. Reverse transcription of roughly 0.45 to 1 ug RNA used random hexamers. MiXCR, run by TCRdb on the immunoSEQ multiplex PCR reads, gives a single entry per CDR3 protein. Of 150,000 to 200,000 distinct CDR3 sequences listed, approximately 95% are singletons. Sequencing was carried out using CD4+ T cells from PBMCs. The receptor set was obtained from a human donor with multiple sclerosis.

This chain links TRBV3-1 with TRBJ2-6; 8 bases match TRBD1. The V segment lost 2 bases and the J segment 0 bases; nucleotides outside the gene matches: 0. The CDR3 is 16 amino acids. CDR1 and CDR2 (germline): LGHDT, YNNKEL (reference sequence). CDR3 nucleotide sequence: TGTGCCAGCAGCCAAACAGGGGGCTCTGGGGCCAACGTCCTGACTTTC. Residues: CASSQTGGSGANVLTF. The whole variable domain, filled in from reference TRBV3-1 and TRBJ2-6, reads DTAVSQTPKYLVTQMGNDKSIKCEQNLGHDTMYWYKQDSKKFLKIMFSYNNKELIINETVPNRFSPKSPDKAHLNLHINSLELGDSAVYFCASSQTGGSGANVLTFGAGSRLTVL.

V gene TRBV18 combines with J gene TRBJ2-2; D might be TRBD2 (5 bases). V was pared by 1 base and J by 1 base, with 7 bases between. The CDR3 consists of 15 residues. Germline loops: CDR1 KGHSH, CDR2 LQKENI. Here the CDR3 reads CASSPQRLNTGELFF. Written as DNA, the CDR3 is TGTGCCAGCTCACCACAGCGGCTGAACACCGGGGAGCTGTTTTTT.

The gene calls are TRBV30 and TRBJ2-7; TRBD1 is a possible D gene (5 bases). V gave up 4 bases and J gave up 7 bases, with 14 bases separating them. This CDR3 has 12 residues. CDR1 GTSNPN and CDR2 SVGIG come from the germline V gene (reference sequence). The CDR3 region is CAWTRAMGEQYF. The CDR3 DNA follows: TGTGCCTGGACCAGGGCGATGGGGGAGCAGTACTTC.

This clonotype showed up just once. This chain connects TRBV20-1 to TRBJ2-4, with TRBD1 matching over 7 bases. From germline, CDR1 is DFQATT and CDR2 SNEGSKA (reference sequence). This CDR3 region has 12 residues. The junction had 12 bases not matched to a gene; V was cut back by 5 bases and J by 14 bases. The CDR3 protein is CSAGVTGRAEYF. The CDR3 DNA sequence: TGCAGTGCTGGGGTGACAGGGCGAGCGGAGTACTTC.